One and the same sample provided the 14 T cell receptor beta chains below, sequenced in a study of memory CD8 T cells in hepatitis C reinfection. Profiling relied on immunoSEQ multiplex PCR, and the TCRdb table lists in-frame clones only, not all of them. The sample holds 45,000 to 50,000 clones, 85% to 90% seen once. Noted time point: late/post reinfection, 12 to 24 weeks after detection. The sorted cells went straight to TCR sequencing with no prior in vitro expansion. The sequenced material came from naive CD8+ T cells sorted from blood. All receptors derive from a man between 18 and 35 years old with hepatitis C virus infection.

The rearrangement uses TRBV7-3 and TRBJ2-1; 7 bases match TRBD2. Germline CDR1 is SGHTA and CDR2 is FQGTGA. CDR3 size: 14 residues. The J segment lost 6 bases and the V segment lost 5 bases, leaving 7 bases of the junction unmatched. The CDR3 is CASSPFAGVNEQFF. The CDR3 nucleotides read TGTGCCAGCAGCCCCTTCGCGGGAGTCAATGAGCAGTTCTTC. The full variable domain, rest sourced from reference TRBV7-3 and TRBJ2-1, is GAGVSQTPSNKVTEKGKYVELRCDPISGHTALYWYRQSLGQGPEFLIYFQGTGAADDSGLPNDRFFAVRPEGSVSTLKIQRTERGDSAVYLCASSPFAGVNEQFFGPGTRLTVL.

The CDR3 sequence: CASRLAGNNEQFF. Written as DNA, the CDR3 is TGTGCCAGCAGGCTAGCGGGAAACAATGAGCAGTTCTTC. The genes are TRBV27 and TRBJ2-1; 9 positions match TRBD2. CDR1 is MNHEY, CDR2 SMNVEV, per germline (reference sequence). This CDR3 spans 13 amino acids. Trimming took 6 bases from V and 5 from J; bases not matched to a gene: 2.

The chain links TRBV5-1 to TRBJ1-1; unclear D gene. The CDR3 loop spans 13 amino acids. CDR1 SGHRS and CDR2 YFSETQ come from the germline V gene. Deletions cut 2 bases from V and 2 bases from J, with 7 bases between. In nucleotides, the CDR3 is TGCGCCAGCAGCTTTAACTCTAACACTGAAGCTTTCTTT. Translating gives CASSFNSNTEAFF. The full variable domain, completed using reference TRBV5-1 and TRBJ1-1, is KAGVTQTPRYLIKTRGQQVTLSCSPISGHRSVSWYQQTPGQGLQFLFEYFSETQRNKGNFPGRFSGRQFSNSRSEMNVSTLELGDSALYLCASSFNSNTEAFFGQGTRLTVV.

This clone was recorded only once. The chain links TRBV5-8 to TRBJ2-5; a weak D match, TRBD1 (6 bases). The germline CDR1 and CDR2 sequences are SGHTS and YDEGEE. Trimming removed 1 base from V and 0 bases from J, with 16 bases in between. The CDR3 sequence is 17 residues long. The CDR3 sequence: CASSLNPDSTYQETQYF. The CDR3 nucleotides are TGTGCCAGCAGCTTGAATCCGGACAGTACGTACCAAGAGACCCAGTACTTC.

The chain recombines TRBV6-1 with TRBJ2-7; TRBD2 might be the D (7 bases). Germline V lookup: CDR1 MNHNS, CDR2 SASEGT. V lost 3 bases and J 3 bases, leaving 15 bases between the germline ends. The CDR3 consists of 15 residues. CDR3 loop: CASSEGPGEGYEQYF. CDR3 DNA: TGTGCCAGCAGTGAGGGGCCAGGGGAGGGCTACGAGCAGTACTTC.

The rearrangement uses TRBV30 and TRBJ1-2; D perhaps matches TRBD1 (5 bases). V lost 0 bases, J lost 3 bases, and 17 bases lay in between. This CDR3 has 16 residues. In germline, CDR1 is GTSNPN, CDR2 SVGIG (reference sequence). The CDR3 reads CAWSVLDRGSYYGYTF. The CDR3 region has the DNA TGTGCCTGGAGTGTACTTGATAGGGGCAGTTACTATGGCTACACCTTC. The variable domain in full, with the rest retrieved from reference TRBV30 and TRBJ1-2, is SQTIHQWPATLVQPVGSPLSLECTVEGTSNPNLYWYRQAAGRGLQLLFYSVGIGQISSEVPQNLSASRPQDRQFILSSKKLLLSDSGFYLCAWSVLDRGSYYGYTFGSGTRLTVV.

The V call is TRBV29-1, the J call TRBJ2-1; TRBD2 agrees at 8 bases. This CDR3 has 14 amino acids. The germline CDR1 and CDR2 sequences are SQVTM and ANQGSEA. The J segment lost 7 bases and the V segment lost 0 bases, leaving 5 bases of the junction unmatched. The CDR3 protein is CSVEDPLAANEQFF. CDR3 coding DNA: TGCAGCGTTGAAGATCCACTAGCGGCAAATGAGCAGTTCTTC.

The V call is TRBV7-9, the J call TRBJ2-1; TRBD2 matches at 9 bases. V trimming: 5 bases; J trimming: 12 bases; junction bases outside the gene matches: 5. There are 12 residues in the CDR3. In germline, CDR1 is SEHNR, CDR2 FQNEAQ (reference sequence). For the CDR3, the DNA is TGTGCCAGCAGCCCCCAGCGGGAGGTGCAGTTCTTC. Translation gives CASSPQREVQFF.

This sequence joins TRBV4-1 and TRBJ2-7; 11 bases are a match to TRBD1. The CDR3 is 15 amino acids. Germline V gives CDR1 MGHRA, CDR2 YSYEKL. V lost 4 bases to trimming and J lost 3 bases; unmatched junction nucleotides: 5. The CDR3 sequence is CASSLGQGAVYEQYF. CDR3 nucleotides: TGCGCCAGCAGCCTAGGACAGGGGGCCGTCTACGAGCAGTACTTC.

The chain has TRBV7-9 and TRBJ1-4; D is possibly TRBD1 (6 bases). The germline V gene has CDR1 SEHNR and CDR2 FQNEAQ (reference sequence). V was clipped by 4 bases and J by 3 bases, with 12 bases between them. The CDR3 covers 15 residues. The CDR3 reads CASSYPQGANEKLFF. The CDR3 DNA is TGTGCCAGCAGCTACCCACAGGGCGCTAATGAAAAACTGTTTTTT.

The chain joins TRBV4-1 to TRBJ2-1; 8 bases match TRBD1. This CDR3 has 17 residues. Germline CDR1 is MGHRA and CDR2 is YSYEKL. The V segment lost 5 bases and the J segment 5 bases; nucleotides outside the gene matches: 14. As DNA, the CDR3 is TGCGCCAGCAGCTCTTTTCAATCAGGGGGCCGGGACAATGAGCAGTTCTTC. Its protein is CASSSFQSGGRDNEQFF.

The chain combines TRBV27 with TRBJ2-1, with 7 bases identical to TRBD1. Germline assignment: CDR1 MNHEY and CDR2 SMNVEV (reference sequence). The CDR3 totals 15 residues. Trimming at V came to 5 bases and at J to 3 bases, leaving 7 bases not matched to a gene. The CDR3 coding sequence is TGTGCCAGCAGTAGCCGGGACAGAAGCTACAATGAGCAGTTCTTC. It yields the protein CASSSRDRSYNEQFF.

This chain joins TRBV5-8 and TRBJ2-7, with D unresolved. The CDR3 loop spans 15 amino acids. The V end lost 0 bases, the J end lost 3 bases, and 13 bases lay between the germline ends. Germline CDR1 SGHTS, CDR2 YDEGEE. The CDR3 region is CASSLAPNGDYEQYV. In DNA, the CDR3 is TGTGCCAGCAGCTTGGCGCCCAATGGAGACTACGAGCAGTACGTC.

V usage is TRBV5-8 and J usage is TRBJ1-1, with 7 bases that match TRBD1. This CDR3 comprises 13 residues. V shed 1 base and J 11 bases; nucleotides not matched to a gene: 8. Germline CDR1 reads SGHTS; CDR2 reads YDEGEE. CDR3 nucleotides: TGTGCCAGCAGCTTGCTACAGGGGAGCGACGCTTTCTTT. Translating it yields CASSLLQGSDAFF.